These 20 T cell receptor beta chains share one sample of origin, sequenced in a study of T cell clonality in common variable immunodeficiency. Regarding the study as a whole: Common variable immunodeficiency TCR beta sequences reportedly had fewer deletions and N-nucleotide insertions.

Clones were sequenced by immunoSEQ multiplex PCR, and TCRdb holds only the in-frame ones, with some missing. Altogether roughly 2,400 clones were found in the sample, and no singletons occur. Their antigen targets remain unknown. Source material: peripheral blood mononuclear cells. These receptors were obtained from a human donor with common variable immunodeficiency.

This clone came up a few times. The missing CDR3 end, 3 residues past where the read stops, is filled in from the germline J gene. V usage is TRBV7-9 and J usage is TRBJ1-3; TRBD1 matches at 10 bases. Trimming removed 5 bases from V and 4 bases from J; junction bases left unmatched: 5. The CDR3 loop spans 15 amino acids. Germline V gives CDR1 SEHNR, CDR2 FQNEAQ (reference sequence). CDR3 loop: CASSPRDRGGNTIYF. CDR3 DNA (partial): TGTGCCAGCAGCCCCAGGGACAGGGGCGGAAACACC.

On this clone itself: Coverage ceases 3 residues before the CDR3 finishes, and the germline J gene fills in the end. The chain is built from TRBV5-5 and TRBJ2-7, with D perhaps TRBD2 (5 bases). Trimming shortened V by 1 base and J by 0 bases, and 8 bases separated the two germline ends. CDR1 and CDR2 (germline): SGHKS, YYEKEE (reference sequence). The CDR3 has 14 residues. The CDR3 bases that were read are TGTGCCAGCAGCTTGCTGCGGGTCTCCTACGAG. Translated: CASSLLRVSYE. The whole CDR3 reads CASSLLRVSYEQYF.

This clone is classed as medium-sized. The missing CDR3 end, 3 residues past where the read stops, is filled in from the germline J gene. The rearrangement joins TRBV19 to TRBJ2-7; 9 bases are shared with TRBD2. The V and J ends lost 5 bases and 5 bases, in that order; junction bases with no gene match: 4. CDR3 length: 13 residues. The germline gives CDR1 LNHDA, CDR2 SQIVND (reference sequence). The CDR3 bases that were read are TGTGCCAGTAGTGTAGGCGGGAGGGACGAG. Its protein is CASSVGGRDE. The complete CDR3 reads CASSVGGRDEQYF.

On this clone itself: Read coverage stops 3 residues before the CDR3 terminus; the germline J gene supplies the remainder. The chain carries TRBV20-1 and TRBJ2-1; 7 nucleotides agree with TRBD2. CDR1 and CDR2 from the germline V gene are DFQATT and SNEGSKA (reference sequence). J was trimmed by 8 bases and V by 0 bases; bases with no gene match: 13. The CDR3 has 16 amino acids. The CDR3 loop is CSARDRTRGMLDEQFF. The sequenced part of the CDR3 DNA is TGCAGTGCTAGAGATCGGACTAGAGGCATGCTGGATGAG.

This clone showed up just a few times. The observed sequence ends 3 residues before the CDR3 terminus, with the missing tail filled in from the germline J gene. The chain uses TRBV30 and TRBJ1-6; D perhaps matches TRBD1 (5 bases). The V end was cut by 4 bases, the J end by 10 bases, with 29 bases between. CDR1 and CDR2 (germline): GTSNPN, SVGIG (reference sequence). This CDR3 comprises 18 residues. The part of the CDR3 DNA that was read is TGTGCCTGGAAGGGGAGGCCCGGTCGGGCCGAAGTCGAGTCACCC. Translated, it gives CAWKGRPGRAEVESP. The CDR3 in full is CAWKGRPGRAEVESPLHF.

By frequency in the sample, this clone is medium-sized. The read ends 3 residues early relative to the CDR3; the germline J gene fills the gap. The rearrangement uses TRBV7-2 and TRBJ1-1, with 7 positions matching TRBD1. The CDR3 runs 15 residues. In germline, CDR1 is SGHTA, CDR2 FQGNSA. V shed 5 bases, J shed 4 bases, and the junction held 10 bases outside the gene matches. CDR3 DNA (partial): TGTGCCAGCAGCCGTATCAGACAGGGCAGCACTGAA. As protein: CASSRIRQGSTE. The entire CDR3 is CASSRIRQGSTEAFF.

By sample fraction, this clone is medium-sized (0.01 to 0.1%). Incomplete CDR3 DNA: TGCAGTGCTAGCATTGTCCCCAGCTCCTACGAG. This encodes CSASIVPSSYE. The whole CDR3 sequence is CSASIVPSSYEQYF. V and J are TRBV20-1 and TRBJ2-7; D not resolved. The read ends 3 residues shy of where the CDR3 ends; the end is completed using the germline J gene. The germline gives CDR1 DFQATT, CDR2 SNEGSKA (reference sequence). The V end lost 3 bases, the J end lost 0 bases, and 12 bases lay between the germline ends. This CDR3 region has 14 residues.

This clone was seen a handful of times. Read sequence stops 3 residues before the CDR3 end, and the germline J gene provides the missing end. The V call is TRBV6-1, the J call TRBJ2-5, with D possibly matching TRBD2 (7 bases). The V gene's germline CDR1 is MNHNS and CDR2 SASEGT. Trimming removed 1 base from V and 5 bases from J, with 14 bases in between. The CDR3 runs to 15 residues. The CDR3 sequence is CASSEVRGARETQYF. The part of the CDR3 DNA that was read is TGTGCCAGCAGTGAAGTTCGGGGGGCGCGGGAGACC.

This clone has only a few counts. The read is 3 residues too short to cover the CDR3 end, so that end is filled in from the germline J gene. The J gene is TRBJ2-4, the V gene TRBV7-2; D remains ambiguous. Trimming took off 5 bases at V and 0 bases at J, with 8 bases between the two ends. This CDR3 spans 14 amino acids. Germline CDR1 and CDR2: SGHTA and FQGNSA. The CDR3 here is CASSLTLAKNIQYF. The sequenced CDR3 bases are TGTGCCAGCAGCCTAACGCTAGCCAAAAACATT.

There are a few counts of this clone. The sequence runs out 3 residues before the end of the CDR3; the remainder is reconstructed from the germline J gene. The chain joins TRBV7-3 to TRBJ2-1; 8 positions agree with TRBD2. This CDR3 has 15 residues. Looked up from germline, CDR1 is SGHTA and CDR2 is FQGTGA. The V gene end was trimmed by 6 bases and the J gene end by 2 bases; junction bases not matched to a gene: 6. CDR3 residues: CASRAGAGTYNEQFF. The sequenced part of the CDR3 DNA is TGTGCCAGCAGAGCGGGGGCAGGGACCTACAATGAG.

On this clone itself: The CDR3 is cut off 3 residues early in the read; its end comes from the germline J gene. The chain employs TRBV30 and TRBJ2-7, with TRBD1 as a possible D gene (5 bases). There are 11 residues in the CDR3. Trimming cost V 4 bases and J 5 bases, with 9 bases left between them. Per the germline V gene, CDR1 is GTSNPN and CDR2 is SVGIG (reference sequence). CDR3 DNA (partial): TGTGCCTGGACCGACAGAAACGAG. Translated: CAWTDRNE. The entire CDR3 protein reads CAWTDRNEQYF.

This clone was detected only a few times. Read data end 3 residues before the CDR3 end; the end is taken from the germline J gene. J is TRBJ2-7 and V is TRBV5-1; 8 bases are shared with TRBD1. The length of the CDR3 is 15 residues. The germline CDR1 and CDR2 sequences are SGHRS and YFSETQ. Unmatched junction bases numbered 10, after V lost 6 bases and J lost 2 bases. The CDR3 spells CASTFGLDRAYEQYF. Incomplete CDR3 DNA: TGCGCCAGCACCTTTGGGTTGGACAGGGCCTACGAG.

Remarks on this clone: The read halts 3 residues ahead of the CDR3 end, with the missing end drawn from the germline J gene. The chain recombines TRBV7-9 with TRBJ2-5; tentative D call: TRBD2 (7 bases). Germline V gene lookup returns CDR1 SEHNR and CDR2 FQNEAQ (reference sequence). Trimming removed 5 bases from V and 3 bases from J, with 16 bases in between. This CDR3 has 15 amino acids. The chain's CDR3 is CASSILATGEETQYF. CDR3 DNA, as far as it was read: TGTGCCAGCAGCATACTAGCGACAGGCGAAGAGACC.

In this sample, this clone turned up a few times. The CDR3 end lies 3 residues beyond the end of the read and is filled in from the germline J gene. The chain is built from TRBV30 and TRBJ1-5, with 7 positions matching TRBD1. V was clipped by 3 bases and J by 2 bases; unmatched bases: 4. The CDR3 loop spans 14 amino acids. Germline-derived CDR1 and CDR2 are GTSNPN and SVGIG (reference sequence). CDR3 in amino acids: CAWRGQMGNQPQHF. The covered CDR3 bases are TGTGCCTGGAGGGGACAGATGGGCAATCAGCCC.

This clone was detected a few times. The read halts 3 residues ahead of the CDR3 end, with the missing end drawn from the germline J gene. The chain recombines TRBV20-1 with TRBJ2-1, with D possibly being TRBD1 or TRBD2 (5 bases each). The V end was cut by 5 bases, the J end by 7 bases, with 15 bases between. CDR3 length equals 13 residues. Looked up from germline, CDR1 is DFQATT and CDR2 is SNEGSKA (reference sequence). The sequenced part of the CDR3 DNA is TGCAGTGCTTTCTTTTCCAGGGAGAATGAG. Protein: CSAFFSRENE. The complete CDR3 sequence is CSAFFSRENEQFF.

This clone is termed medium-sized. Sequencing ends 3 residues short of the CDR3 end; the germline J gene provides the rest. V and J are TRBV5-5 and TRBJ1-1; D gene ambiguous. V was shortened by 2 bases and J by 4 bases, with 12 bases between the two germline ends. This CDR3 region has 14 residues. Germline CDR1 is SGHKS and CDR2 is YYEKEE (reference sequence). The CDR3 loop is CASSFIPSGTEAFF. The part of the CDR3 DNA that was read is TGTGCCAGCAGCTTTATTCCCAGTGGCACTGAA.

There are a few counts of this clone. The read halts 3 residues ahead of the CDR3 end, with the missing end drawn from the germline J gene. The chain combines TRBV7-2 with TRBJ1-5; D might be TRBD1 (5 bases). V lost 3 bases, J lost 5 bases, and 8 bases lay in between. The germline V gene has CDR1 SGHTA and CDR2 FQGNSA. The CDR3 runs to 13 residues. The sequenced CDR3 bases are TGTGCCAGCAGCTTCCAAGGGGATCAGCCC. Its protein is CASSFQGDQP. The full-length CDR3 reads as CASSFQGDQPQHF.

As to this clone: From the germline J gene comes the end of the CDR3, since the read stops 3 residues before it. The V gene is TRBV19, the J gene TRBJ1-4; 8 bases agree with TRBD1. The CDR3 runs 13 residues. CDR1 and CDR2 from the germline V gene are LNHDA and SQIVND (reference sequence). V gave up 8 bases and J gave up 5 bases; unmatched junction bases: 4. CDR3 protein: CASSRGRNEKLFF. The covered CDR3 bases are TGTGCCAGTTCCAGGGGGCGAAATGAAAAA.

With respect to this clone: Read coverage stops 3 residues before the CDR3 terminus; the germline J gene supplies the remainder. The gene calls are TRBV7-9 and TRBJ1-6; 7 nucleotides line up with TRBD1. J was trimmed by 12 bases and V by 0 bases; bases with no gene match: 8. This CDR3 has 15 residues. Germline V gene lookup returns CDR1 SEHNR and CDR2 FQNEAQ (reference sequence). CDR3 residues: CASSLAGTALGPLHF. The CDR3 bases that were read are TGTGCCAGCAGCTTAGCAGGGACAGCCCTGGGACCC.

This clone qualifies as medium-sized (0.01 to 0.1%). The read is 3 residues too short to cover the CDR3 end, so that end is filled in from the germline J gene. The V gene is TRBV5-1, the J gene TRBJ2-3; 7 bases are a match to TRBD2. Looked up from germline, CDR1 is SGHRS and CDR2 is YFSETQ. This CDR3 spans 14 amino acids. Losses at the gene ends were 7 bases for V and 0 bases for J; bases not matched to a gene: 5. The sequenced part of the CDR3 DNA is TGCGCCAGCTCCACTAGCGTTAGCACAGATACG. Its protein product is CASSTSVSTDT. The whole CDR3 sequence is CASSTSVSTDTQYF.